What follows are 4 T cell receptor beta chains derived from one specimen sequenced in a study of T cell repertoires in cytomegalovirus infection. These receptors' targets are unknown. A single record per CDR3 protein comes from TCRdb applying MiXCR to the reads. Of more than 95,000 distinct CDR3 sequences in the sample, 32% were seen once. This material consisted of CD8+ T cells from cultured PBMCs, taken from culture after CMV antigen stimulation. These receptors all come from a human donor in good health (CMV status not recorded). Some clones in this sample may be carry-over from other donors' samples.

This clonotype was recorded at least ten times. The rearrangement joins TRBV7-2 to TRBJ2-7, with D perhaps TRBD1 (7 bases). This CDR3 is 18 amino acids long. The V end was cut by 2 bases, the J end by 6 bases, with 26 bases between. CDR1 and CDR2 from the germline V gene are SGHTA and FQGNSA. The CDR3 spells CASSLPEDWDSQAGEQYF. DNA of the CDR3: TGTGCCAGCAGCTTACCCGAAGACTGGGACAGCCAAGCGGGCGAGCAGTACTTC. Variable domain in full (rest from reference TRBV7-2 and TRBJ2-7): GAGVSQSPSNKVTEKGKDVELRCDPISGHTALYWYRQSLGQGLEFLIYFQGNSAPDKSGLPSDRFSAERTGGSVSTLTIQRTQQEDSAVYLCASSLPEDWDSQAGEQYFGPGTRLTVT.

The J gene is TRBJ2-5, the V gene TRBV4-1, with 13 bases identical to TRBD2. The V gene's germline CDR1 is MGHRA and CDR2 YSYEKL. The CDR3 has 17 residues. V lost 4 bases to trimming and J lost 0 bases; unmatched junction nucleotides: 5. Written as DNA, the CDR3 is TGCGCCAGCAGCCCTCCGGGACTAGCGGGGTACCAAGAGACCCAGTACTTC. Its translation is CASSPPGLAGYQETQYF.

The rearrangement joins TRBV7-6 to TRBJ2-7; unclear D gene. The length of the CDR3 is 14 residues. Germline CDR1 and CDR2: SGHVS and FNYEAQ. Trimming stripped 1 base from V and 2 bases from J, with 9 bases between. This chain's CDR3 is CASSLGTGPYEQYF. The CDR3 DNA reads as TGTGCCAGCAGCTTAGGGACCGGACCCTACGAGCAGTACTTC.

This clonotype was observed a handful of times. This sequence joins TRBV28 and TRBJ1-1, with D maybe TRBD1 (5 bases). The CDR3 covers 14 residues. Germline V gene sequence: CDR1 MDHEN, CDR2 SYDVKM. Trimming took 3 bases from V and 4 from J, leaving 12 bases between them. The CDR3 sequence is CASSFPGGSTEAFF. Here the CDR3 DNA reads TGTGCCAGCAGTTTCCCGGGGGGTAGCACTGAAGCTTTCTTT. Drawing the rest from reference TRBV28 and TRBJ1-1, the complete variable domain is DVKVTQSSRYLVKRTGEKVFLECVQDMDHENMFWYRQDPGLGLRLIYFSYDVKMKEKGDIPEGYSVSREKKERFSLILESASTNQTSMYLCASSFPGGSTEAFFGQGTRLTVV.